The 18 T cell receptor beta chains below were found in one sample sequenced in a study of T cell repertoires in cytomegalovirus infection. TCRdb re-called the reads through MiXCR, storing one row per CDR3 protein. This table has tens of thousands of distinct CDR3 sequences, 20% to 25% appearing once. Antigens for these TCRs are unknown. The material sequenced was CD8+ T cells from cultured PBMCs, taken from culture after CMV antigen stimulation. These receptors were taken from a human donor in good health (CMV status not recorded). Some clones in this sample may be carry-over from other donors' samples.

The J gene is TRBJ2-1, the V gene TRBV20-1; 14 bases fit TRBD2. Looked up from germline, CDR1 is DFQATT and CDR2 is SNEGSKA (reference sequence). J was trimmed by 8 bases and V by 0 bases; bases with no gene match: 21. This CDR3 region has 21 residues. DNA of the CDR3: TGCAGTGCTAGAGATAAGGGCGGGGAGACTAGCGGGGGGGCCGTAATGTATGAGCAGTTCTTC. As protein: CSARDKGGETSGGAVMYEQFF.

The chain has TRBV7-2 and TRBJ2-7, with D possibly matching TRBD2 (5 bases). Trimming shortened V by 2 bases and J by 4 bases, and 24 bases separated the two germline ends. CDR3 length equals 18 residues. Germline CDR1 SGHTA, CDR2 FQGNSA. The CDR3 spells CASSLPPWSGIARYEQYF. CDR3 bases: TGTGCCAGCAGCTTACCACCATGGTCCGGGATCGCACGATACGAGCAGTACTTC.

The V call is TRBV9, the J call TRBJ2-5; 7 bases map to TRBD2. There are 15 residues in the CDR3. The germline gives CDR1 SGDLS, CDR2 YYNGEE. J gave up 5 bases and V 0 bases, and 7 bases lay outside the gene matches. CDR3 sequence: CASSVVPGREETQYF. The CDR3 nucleotides are TGTGCCAGCAGCGTAGTCCCAGGGAGGGAGGAGACCCAGTACTTC.

V is TRBV18 and J is TRBJ2-7, with 10 positions matching TRBD1. Germline V CDR1 and CDR2: KGHSH, LQKENI. V gave up 3 bases and J gave up 4 bases; unmatched junction bases: 6. The CDR3 length is 15 residues. As DNA, the CDR3 is TGTGCCAGCTCACCCCCGGGACAGGGGAGGTACGAGCAGTACTTC. Amino acids: CASSPPGQGRYEQYF.

This clonotype was detected only a few times. CDR3 protein: CASSPTGIEDIQYF. The CDR3 nucleotides read TGTGCCAGCAGTCCGACAGGAATTGAGGACATTCAGTACTTC. The J gene is TRBJ2-4, the V gene TRBV6-5, with D perhaps TRBD1 (6 bases). Trimming pared 5 bases from V and 8 bases from J, leaving 16 bases between. Per the germline V gene, CDR1 is MNHEY and CDR2 is SVGAGI. This CDR3 has 14 residues.

This clonotype was picked up a small number of times. The V call is TRBV6-8, the J call TRBJ1-5; perhaps TRBD1 as D (5 bases). CDR3 length: 18 amino acids. Per germline, CDR1 MNHGY and CDR2 SAAAGT. V lost 8 bases and J 0 bases, leaving 23 bases between the germline ends. CDR3 in amino acids: CASSSRDLPRYSNQPQHF. The CDR3 DNA is TGTGCCAGCTCGTCCCGGGACTTACCTCGATATAGCAATCAGCCCCAGCATTTT.

The chain combines TRBV27 with TRBJ1-2, with D possibly matching TRBD1 (5 bases). Germline-derived CDR1 and CDR2 are MNHEY and SMNVEV (reference sequence). The germline V and J ends were trimmed by 2 bases and 6 bases, with 16 bases remaining between them. CDR3 length equals 15 residues. CDR3 sequence reads: CASSLGHGAPNGYTF. The CDR3, as DNA: TGTGCCAGCAGTTTAGGACATGGGGCCCCCAATGGCTACACCTTC.

The sample holds a few counts of this clonotype. A much larger clone lies a single base off, so this may be a read error. This sequence joins TRBV4-1 and TRBJ2-2, with D hard to call. Per the germline V gene, CDR1 is MGHRA and CDR2 is YSYEKL. Trimming left V 4 bases short and J 1 base short, with 10 bases between. The CDR3 spans 15 residues. In DNA, the CDR3 is TGCGCCAGCAGCCCCAGGTATGGGAACACCGGGGAGCTGTTTTTT. Translated: CASSPRYGNTGELFF.

The rearrangement joins TRBV6-5 to TRBJ1-2; TRBD1 agrees at 7 bases. The CDR3 runs 15 residues. Germline values: CDR1 MNHEY, CDR2 SVGAGI. V shed 4 bases, J shed 2 bases, and the junction held 7 bases outside the gene matches. The CDR3 loop reads CASSSRTGGNYGYTF. In nucleotides, the CDR3 is TGTGCCAGCAGTTCAAGGACAGGCGGGAACTATGGCTACACCTTC.

The chain carries TRBV4-3 and TRBJ2-7, with 10 bases lining up with TRBD2. The junction had 7 bases not matched to a gene; V was cut back by 6 bases and J by 2 bases. Germline assignment: CDR1 LGHNA and CDR2 YSLEER. The CDR3 runs 15 residues. For the CDR3, the DNA is TGCGCCAGCAGTCGGACTAGCGGAGAAGCCTACGAGCAGTACTTC. It yields the protein CASSRTSGEAYEQYF.

This clonotype was counted a few times. The chain is built from TRBV7-9 and TRBJ2-1; tentatively, D is TRBD1 (5 bases). The CDR3 totals 12 residues. Trimming took off 5 bases at V and 10 bases at J, with 12 bases between the two ends. The germline V gene encodes CDR1 SEHNR and CDR2 FQNEAQ (reference sequence). The CDR3 DNA follows: TGTGCCAGCAGCCTACAGGCTTCCGAGCAGTTCTTC. As protein: CASSLQASEQFF.

The chain links TRBV7-8 to TRBJ2-5; possible D gene TRBD2, 5 bases. Germline lookup yields CDR1 SGHVS and CDR2 FQNEAQ. The CDR3 length is 16 residues. Trimming pared 5 bases from V and 5 bases from J, leaving 21 bases between. DNA for the CDR3: TGTGCCAGCAGCCAAGAGGTTGCAGGAGGTGTGGAGACCCAGTACTTC. Protein sequence: CASSQEVAGGVETQYF.

The chain couples TRBV7-8 to TRBJ2-3, with 14 bases lining up with TRBD2. The J segment lost 3 bases and the V segment lost 5 bases, leaving 13 bases of the junction unmatched. The CDR3 is made up of 19 amino acids. CDR1 and CDR2 from the germline V gene are SGHVS and FQNEAQ. Here the CDR3 DNA reads TGTGCCAGCAGCCCCGGGACTAGCGGGGGCTACACTATGACAGATACGCAGTATTTT. Protein product: CASSPGTSGGYTMTDTQYF.

The chain employs TRBV11-2 and TRBJ2-5; 7 bases match TRBD1. From germline, CDR1 is SGHAT and CDR2 FQNNGV. This CDR3 region has 14 residues. Trimming at V came to 6 bases and at J to 1 base, leaving 5 bases not matched to a gene. The CDR3 is CASRKQGFQETQYF. In DNA, the CDR3 is TGTGCCAGCAGGAAACAGGGGTTCCAAGAGACCCAGTACTTC.

J is TRBJ2-7 and V is TRBV7-3; the match to TRBD1 covers 8 bases. The germline V gene encodes CDR1 SGHTA and CDR2 FQGTGA. V shed 3 bases and J 6 bases; nucleotides not matched to a gene: 1. There are 12 residues in the CDR3. CDR3: CASSFTGGEQYF. CDR3 coding DNA: TGTGCCAGCAGCTTCACAGGGGGCGAGCAGTACTTC. Full variable domain (rest looked up from reference TRBV7-3 and TRBJ2-7): GAGVSQTPSNKVTEKGKYVELRCDPISGHTALYWYRQSLGQGPEFLIYFQGTGAADDSGLPNDRFFAVRPEGSVSTLKIQRTERGDSAVYLCASSFTGGEQYFGPGTRLTVT.

This clonotype came up a few times. The V call is TRBV7-2, the J call TRBJ2-2; 10 bases line up with TRBD2. V shed 2 bases, J shed 5 bases, and the junction held 5 bases outside the gene matches. This CDR3 is built from 16 residues. Per germline, CDR1 SGHTA and CDR2 FQGNSA. CDR3 bases: TGTGCCAGCAGCTTAAACAGCGGGGGGGCAACCGGGGAGCTGTTTTTT. This translates into CASSLNSGGATGELFF.

The chain combines TRBV7-2 with TRBJ2-7, with TRBD1 matching 7 bases. Trimming took 2 bases from V and 3 from J; bases not matched to a gene: 4. Germline V CDR1 and CDR2: SGHTA, FQGNSA. The CDR3 is 14 residues long. Written as DNA, the CDR3 is TGTGCCAGCAGCTTATCCCGGACAGGCTACGAGCAGTACTTC. Translating gives CASSLSRTGYEQYF.

This clonotype has ten or more counts. The chain couples TRBV6-2 or TRBV6-3 to TRBJ1-2, with a tentative D call TRBD1 (5 bases). Looked up from germline, CDR1 is MNHEY and CDR2 is SVGEGT. Trimming removed 7 bases from V and 2 bases from J, with 14 bases in between. The length of the CDR3 is 14 residues. The CDR3 protein is CASTPRGVNYGYTF. CDR3 DNA sequence: TGTGCCAGCACCCCGCGAGGGGTGAACTATGGCTACACCTTC.